Listed below are T cell receptor beta chains from one sample, sequenced in a study of CD8 T cells in ankylosing spondylitis. TCRdb ran MiXCR on the 5' RACE reads and lists one entry per CDR3 protein. The sample consists of over 700,000 distinct CDR3 sequences, roughly 20% of them appearing once. The sequenced sample consisted of blood, either unsorted or a sorted T cell fraction (not recorded which). Source of these receptors: a male donor with ankylosing spondylitis. CDR3s include the opening cysteine and the closing phenylalanine or tryptophan. A D gene is named only where the DNA matches it firmly. Only part of the rows carry a size: once, few, many, or a class if the clone is expanded.

TRBJ2-5 TRBD2 TRBV11-1 few CASSSGLKKETQYF TGTGCCAGCAGCTCGGGACTAAAAAAAGAGACCCAGTACTTC
TRBJ2-1 . TRBV9 . CASSERAAGYNEQFF TGTGCCAGCAGCGAGAGGGCCGCGGGCTACAATGAGCAGTTCTTC
TRBJ2-1 TRBD2 TRBV11-2 . CASSFSWVAGGDSSYNEQFF TGTGCCAGCAGCTTTTCCTGGGTAGCGGGGGGGGACAGCTCCTACAATGAGCAGTTCTTC
TRBJ2-7 . TRBV12-3/TRBV12-4 . CASSLTGGINEQYF TGTGCCAGCAGTCTTACGGGCGGGATTAACGAGCAGTACTTC
TRBJ2-5 . TRBV5-4 few CASSLKGVETQYF TGTGCCAGCAGCTTGAAAGGGGTAGAGACCCAGTACTTC
TRBJ2-2 . TRBV15 few CATPGSHTGELFF TGTGCCACCCCAGGGTCCCACACCGGGGAGCTGTTTTTT
TRBJ2-7 . TRBV20-1 few CSARVQGNIYEQYF TGCAGTGCTAGAGTACAGGGTAATATCTACGAGCAGTACTTC
TRBJ2-4 . TRBV27 . CASSPFEAKNIQYF TGTGCCAGCAGTCCGTTTGAGGCCAAAAACATTCAGTACTTC
TRBJ1-2 TRBD1 TRBV5-1 . CASSPGTGGIYGYTF TGCGCCAGCAGCCCCGGGACAGGGGGAATCTATGGCTACACCTTC
TRBJ2-7 . TRBV10-3 . CATIPDLHQYEQYF TGTGCCACCATACCGGACCTGCACCAATACGAGCAGTACTTC
TRBJ2-1 . TRBV4-2 . CASSQEGSRDNEQFF TGTGCCAGCAGCCAAGAAGGGTCGAGGGACAATGAGCAGTTCTTC
TRBJ2-1 . TRBV12-3/TRBV12-4 many CASSPRVADYNEQFF TGTGCCAGCAGCCCCAGGGTAGCGGACTACAATGAGCAGTTCTTC
TRBJ1-3 TRBD1 TRBV12-3/TRBV12-4 . CASSSPDRAGNTIYF TGTGCCAGCAGTTCACCCGACAGGGCTGGAAACACCATATATTTT
TRBJ2-3 . TRBV4-1 . CASSQDRGEDTQYF TGCGCCAGCAGCCAAGATCGGGGTGAAGATACGCAGTATTTT
TRBJ2-1 TRBD2 TRBV24-1 many CATSDLGGDPSEQFF TGTGCCACCAGTGACCTCGGGGGGGACCCCAGTGAGCAGTTCTTC
TRBJ1-6 . TRBV18 few CASSPKPGNSPLHF TGTGCCAGCTCACCGAAGCCAGGGAATTCACCCCTCCACTTT
TRBJ2-1 . TRBV7-8 few CASSILEATYNEQFF TGTGCCAGCAGCATCCTGGAGGCAACATACAATGAGCAGTTCTTC
TRBJ2-1 . TRBV5-1 many CASNCGPYGGNEQFF TGCGCCAGCAACTGCGGGCCGTACGGAGGCAATGAGCAGTTCTTC
TRBJ1-4 TRBD1 TRBV4-2 . CASSQDKNRGDEKLFF TGTGCCAGCAGCCAAGATAAGAACAGGGGCGATGAAAAACTGTTTTTT
TRBJ2-1 TRBD2 TRBV7-6 . CASSTGTSASYNEQFF TGTGCCAGCAGCACGGGGACTAGCGCCTCCTACAATGAGCAGTTCTTC
TRBJ2-7 TRBD1 TRBV5-1 few CASSPTGAKTYEQYF TGCGCCAGCAGCCCGACAGGGGCTAAAACCTACGAGCAGTACTTC
TRBJ2-1 TRBD1 TRBV12-3/TRBV12-4 few CASTQGVGEQFF TGTGCCAGCACCCAGGGGGTAGGGGAGCAGTTCTTC
TRBJ2-2 TRBD2 TRBV12-3/TRBV12-4 . CASRSNLAGAPKLNTGELFF TGTGCCAGCAGATCGAATCTAGCGGGAGCGCCGAAACTCAACACCGGGGAGCTGTTTTTT
TRBJ1-5 . TRBV6-2/TRBV6-3 . CASSSGGAGVRNQPQHF TGTGCCAGCAGCTCCGGAGGGGCAGGCGTTCGCAATCAGCCCCAGCATTTT
TRBJ2-3 . TRBV7-2 many CASSPTTRGTDTQYF TGTGCCAGCAGCCCCACGACTCGAGGCACAGATACGCAGTATTTT
TRBJ2-7 . TRBV5-1 . CASSLVGSAPSYEQYF TGCGCCAGCAGCTTGGTGGGCTCGGCGCCGAGTTACGAGCAGTACTTC
TRBJ1-1 . TRBV12-3/TRBV12-4 . CASRQGGGEATEAFF TGTGCCAGCAGACAAGGCGGGGGTGAGGCCACTGAAGCTTTCTTT
TRBJ1-6 . TRBV5-6 many CASSLGGGGGSPLHF TGTGCCAGCAGCTTGGGAGGTGGGGGGGGTTCACCCCTCCACTTT
TRBJ2-5 . TRBV4-2 many CASSLEDTQETQYF TGTGCCAGCAGCCTCGAAGACACCCAAGAGACCCAGTACTTC
TRBJ2-2 . TRBV24-1 few CATLPPGGDNTGELFF TGTGCCACCCTTCCTCCCGGGGGAGACAACACCGGGGAGCTGTTTTTT
TRBJ2-1 TRBD2 TRBV5-1 . CASRGGSGGTYNEQFF TGCGCCAGCAGAGGGGGTAGCGGGGGGACTTACAATGAGCAGTTCTTC
TRBJ1-2 . TRBV5-6 . CASSLWAVTGYGYTF TGTGCCAGCAGCTTGTGGGCAGTGACAGGCTATGGCTACACCTTC